A single TCR beta chain is shown here with its context. Its antigen is not known. Sequencing targeted TCR beta in blood CD8+ and CD4+ T cells. FACS was used to enrich TEMRA cells, whereas the CD8+ and CD4+ T cells were obtained by negative isolation. Roughly 0.45 to 1 ug RNA was reverse transcribed with random hexamers. Amplification of TCR beta CDR3 was carried out by immunoSEQ multiplex PCR, which covered 54 Vbeta and 13 Jbeta segments. TCRdb ran MiXCR on the immunoSEQ multiplex PCR reads and lists one entry per CDR3 protein. The sample includes hundreds of thousands of distinct CDR3 sequences, approximately 85% of them seen just once. This specimen belongs to a study of CD8 T cells in Susac syndrome. General study findings and limits: As acknowledged by the study, its TCR sequencing and HLA analysis included a relatively small number of individuals.

Sequencing used CD8+ T cells from PBMCs. This receptor was identified in a human donor with multiple sclerosis.

CDR3 sequence (DNA): TGTGCCAGCAGTCCCCCGGACAGGGCACTCTACAATGAGCAGTTCTTC. Translation gives CASSPPDRALYNEQFF. The chain combines TRBV12-3 or TRBV12-4 with TRBJ2-1; 8 bases align to TRBD1. The J segment lost 3 bases and the V segment lost 5 bases, leaving 9 bases of the junction unmatched. The CDR3 sequence is 16 residues long.